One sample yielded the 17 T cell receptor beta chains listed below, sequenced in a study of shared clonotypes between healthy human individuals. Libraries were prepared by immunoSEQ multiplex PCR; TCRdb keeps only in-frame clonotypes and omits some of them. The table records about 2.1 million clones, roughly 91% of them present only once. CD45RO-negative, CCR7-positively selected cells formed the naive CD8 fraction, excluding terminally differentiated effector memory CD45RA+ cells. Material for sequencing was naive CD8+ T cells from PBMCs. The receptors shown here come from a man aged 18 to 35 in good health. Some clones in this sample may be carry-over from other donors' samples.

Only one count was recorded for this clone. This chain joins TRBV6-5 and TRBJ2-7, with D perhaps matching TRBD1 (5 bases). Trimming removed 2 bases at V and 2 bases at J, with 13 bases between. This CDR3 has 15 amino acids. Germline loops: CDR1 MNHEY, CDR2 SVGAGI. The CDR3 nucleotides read TGTGCCAGCAGTTACGCAAGGGGCACTGCCTACGAGCAGTACTTC. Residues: CASSYARGTAYEQYF.

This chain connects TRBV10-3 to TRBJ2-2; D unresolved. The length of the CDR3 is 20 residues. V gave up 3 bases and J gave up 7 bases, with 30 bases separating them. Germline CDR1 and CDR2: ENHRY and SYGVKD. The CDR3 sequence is CAISDEAEGSRFHRVGELFF. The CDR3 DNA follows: TGTGCCATCAGTGACGAGGCCGAAGGTAGTAGGTTCCATCGGGTCGGGGAGCTGTTTTTT.

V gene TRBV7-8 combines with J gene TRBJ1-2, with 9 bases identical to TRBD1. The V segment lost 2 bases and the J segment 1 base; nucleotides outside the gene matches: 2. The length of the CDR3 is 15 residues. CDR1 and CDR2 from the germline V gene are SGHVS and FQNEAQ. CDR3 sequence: CASSLWGQGNYGYTF. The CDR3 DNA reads TGTGCCAGCAGCTTATGGGGACAGGGTAACTATGGCTACACCTTC.

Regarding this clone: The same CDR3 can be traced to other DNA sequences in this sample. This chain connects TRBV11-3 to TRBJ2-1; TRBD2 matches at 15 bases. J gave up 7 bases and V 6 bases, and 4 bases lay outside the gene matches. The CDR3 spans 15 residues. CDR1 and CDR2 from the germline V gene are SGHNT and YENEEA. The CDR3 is CASSAGLAGGNEQFF. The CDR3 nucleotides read TGTGCCAGCAGTGCGGGACTAGCGGGGGGAAATGAGCAGTTCTTC.

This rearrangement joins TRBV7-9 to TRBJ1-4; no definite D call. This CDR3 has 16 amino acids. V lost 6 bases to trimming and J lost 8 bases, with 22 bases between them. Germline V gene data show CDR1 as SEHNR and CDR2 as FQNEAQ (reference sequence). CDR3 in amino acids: CASSHPVRVKEEKLFF. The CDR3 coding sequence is TGTGCCAGCAGTCATCCGGTGAGGGTTAAAGAAGAAAAACTGTTTTTT.

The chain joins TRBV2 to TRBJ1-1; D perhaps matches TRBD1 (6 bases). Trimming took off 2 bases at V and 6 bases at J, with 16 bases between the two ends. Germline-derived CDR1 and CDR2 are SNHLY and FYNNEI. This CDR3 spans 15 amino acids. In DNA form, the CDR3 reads TGTGCCAGCAGTGAACGCTGGGCAGGGGAGTCTGAAGCTTTCTTT. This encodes CASSERWAGESEAFF.

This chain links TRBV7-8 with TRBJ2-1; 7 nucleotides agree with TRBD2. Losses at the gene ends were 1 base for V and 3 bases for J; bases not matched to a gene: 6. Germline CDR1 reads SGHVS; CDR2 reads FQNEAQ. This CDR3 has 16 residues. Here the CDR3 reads CASSLVTGGGYNEQFF. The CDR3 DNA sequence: TGTGCCAGCAGCTTAGTGACGGGAGGCGGCTACAATGAGCAGTTCTTC. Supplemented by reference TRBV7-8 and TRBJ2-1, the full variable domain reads GAGVSQSPRYKVAKRGQDVALRCDPISGHVSLFWYQQALGQGPEFLTYFQNEAQLDKSGLPSDRFFAERPEGSVSTLKIQRTQQEDSAVYLCASSLVTGGGYNEQFFGPGTRLTVL.

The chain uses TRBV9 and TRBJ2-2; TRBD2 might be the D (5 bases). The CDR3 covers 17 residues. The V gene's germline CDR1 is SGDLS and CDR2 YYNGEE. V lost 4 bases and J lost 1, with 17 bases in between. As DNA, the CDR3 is TGTGCCAGCAGCCTAGATAGGGCTAGCAGGAACACCGGGGAGCTGTTTTTT. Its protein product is CASSLDRASRNTGELFF.

The CDR3 DNA follows: TGCGCCAGCAGCTCCGCAAATGACGCTGGAAACACCATATATTTT. It translates to CASSSANDAGNTIYF. The chain is built from TRBV5-1 and TRBJ1-3, with D uncertain. Deletions cut 3 bases from V and 2 bases from J, with 12 bases between. The CDR3 is 15 residues long. The germline V gene has CDR1 SGHRS and CDR2 YFSETQ.

Here the CDR3 DNA reads TGCGCCAGCGGCCCGGGACCAAGCAATCAGCCCCAGCATTTT. Translating it yields CASGPGPSNQPQHF. The V and J genes are TRBV5-1 and TRBJ1-5, with D perhaps matching TRBD1 (5 bases). Trimming removed 7 bases from V and 1 base from J, with 12 bases in between. CDR1 and CDR2 from the germline V gene are SGHRS and YFSETQ. This CDR3 is built from 14 residues.

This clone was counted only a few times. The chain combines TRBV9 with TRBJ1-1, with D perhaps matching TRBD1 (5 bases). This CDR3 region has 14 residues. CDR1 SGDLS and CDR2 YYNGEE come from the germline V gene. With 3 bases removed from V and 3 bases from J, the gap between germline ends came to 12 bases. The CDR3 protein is CASSARQQHTEAFF. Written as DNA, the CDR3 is TGTGCCAGCAGCGCCCGACAGCAGCACACTGAAGCTTTCTTT.

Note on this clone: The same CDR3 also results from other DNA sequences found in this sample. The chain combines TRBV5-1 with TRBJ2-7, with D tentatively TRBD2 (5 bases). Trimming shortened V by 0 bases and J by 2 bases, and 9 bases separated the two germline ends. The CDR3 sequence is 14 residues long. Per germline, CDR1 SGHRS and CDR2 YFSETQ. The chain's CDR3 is CASSLVGSAYEQYF. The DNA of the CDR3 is TGCGCCAGCAGCTTGGTTGGTAGCGCCTACGAGCAGTACTTC.

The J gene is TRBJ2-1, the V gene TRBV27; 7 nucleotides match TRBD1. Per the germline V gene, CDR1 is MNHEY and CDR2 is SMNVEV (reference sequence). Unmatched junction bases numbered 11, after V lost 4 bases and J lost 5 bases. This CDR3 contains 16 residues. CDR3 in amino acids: CASSSPPDRVDNEQFF. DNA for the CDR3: TGTGCCAGCAGTTCACCCCCCGACAGGGTAGACAATGAGCAGTTCTTC.

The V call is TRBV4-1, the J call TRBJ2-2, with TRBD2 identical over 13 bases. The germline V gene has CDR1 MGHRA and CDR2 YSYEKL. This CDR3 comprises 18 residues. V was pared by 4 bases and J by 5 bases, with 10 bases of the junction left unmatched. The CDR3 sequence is CASSPKGLAGVGTGELFF. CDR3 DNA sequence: TGCGCCAGCAGCCCTAAAGGACTAGCGGGAGTAGGGACCGGGGAGCTGTTTTTT.

CDR3 nucleotide sequence: TGTGCCAGCAGCTCCCGGACTAGCGACAATGAGCAGTTCTTC. This translates into CASSSRTSDNEQFF. V and J are TRBV7-2 and TRBJ2-1, with 9 bases identical to TRBD2. The germline gives CDR1 SGHTA, CDR2 FQGNSA. The CDR3 has 14 amino acids. V dropped 4 bases and J dropped 5; count of bases not matched to a gene: 3.

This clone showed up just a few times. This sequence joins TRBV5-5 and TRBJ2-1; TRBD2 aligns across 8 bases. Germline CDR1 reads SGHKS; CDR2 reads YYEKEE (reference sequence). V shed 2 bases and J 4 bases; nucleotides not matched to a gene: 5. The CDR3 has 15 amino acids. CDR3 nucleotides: TGTGCCAGCAGCTTTGGTCTAGCGGGTTACAATGAGCAGTTCTTC. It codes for CASSFGLAGYNEQFF.

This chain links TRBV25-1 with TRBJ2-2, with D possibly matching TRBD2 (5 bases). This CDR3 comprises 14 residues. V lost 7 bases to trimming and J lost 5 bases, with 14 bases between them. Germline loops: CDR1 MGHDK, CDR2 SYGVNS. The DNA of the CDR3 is TGTGCCAGCACGGGAATAGCGCGGACCGGGGAGCTGTTTTTT. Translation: CASTGIARTGELFF.